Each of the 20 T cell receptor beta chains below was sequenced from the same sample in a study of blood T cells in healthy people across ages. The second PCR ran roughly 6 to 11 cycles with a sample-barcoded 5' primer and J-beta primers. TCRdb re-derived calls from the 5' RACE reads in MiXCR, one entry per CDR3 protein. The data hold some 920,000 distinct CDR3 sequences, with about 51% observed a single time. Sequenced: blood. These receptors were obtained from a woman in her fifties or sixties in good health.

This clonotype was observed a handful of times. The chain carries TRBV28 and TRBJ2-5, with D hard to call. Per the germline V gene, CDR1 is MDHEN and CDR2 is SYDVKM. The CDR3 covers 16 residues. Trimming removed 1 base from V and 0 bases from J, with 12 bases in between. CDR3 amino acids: CASSLSSWDYQETQYF. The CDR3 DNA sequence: TGTGCCAGCAGTTTATCCTCCTGGGATTACCAAGAGACCCAGTACTTC.

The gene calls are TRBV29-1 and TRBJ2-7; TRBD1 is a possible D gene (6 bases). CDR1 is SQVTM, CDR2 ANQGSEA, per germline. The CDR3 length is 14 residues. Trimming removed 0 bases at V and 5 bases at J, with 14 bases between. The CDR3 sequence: CSVEDRTGSNEQYF. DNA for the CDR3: TGCAGCGTTGAAGATCGAACAGGGTCCAACGAGCAGTACTTC.

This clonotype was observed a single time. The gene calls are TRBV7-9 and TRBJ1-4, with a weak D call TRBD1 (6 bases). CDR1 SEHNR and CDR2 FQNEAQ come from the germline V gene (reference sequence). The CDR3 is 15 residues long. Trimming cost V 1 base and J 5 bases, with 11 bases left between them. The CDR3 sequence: CASSLVQGRNEKLFF. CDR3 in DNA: TGTGCCAGCAGCTTAGTACAGGGACGGAATGAAAAACTGTTTTTT.

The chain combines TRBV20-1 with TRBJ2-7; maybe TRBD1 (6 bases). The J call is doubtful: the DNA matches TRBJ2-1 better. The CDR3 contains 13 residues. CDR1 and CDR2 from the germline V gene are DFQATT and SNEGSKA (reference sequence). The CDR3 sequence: CSAFGQSSYEQFF. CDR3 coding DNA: TGCAGTGCTTTTGGACAGAGCTCCTACGAGCAGTTCTTC.

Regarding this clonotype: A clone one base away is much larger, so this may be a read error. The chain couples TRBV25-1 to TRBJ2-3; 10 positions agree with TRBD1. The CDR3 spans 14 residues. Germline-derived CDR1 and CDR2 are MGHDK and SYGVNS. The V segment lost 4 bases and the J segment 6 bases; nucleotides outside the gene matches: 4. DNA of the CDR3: TGTGCCAGCAGTGCCGGGACAGGGGCCGATACGCAGTATTTT. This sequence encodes CASSAGTGADTQYF.

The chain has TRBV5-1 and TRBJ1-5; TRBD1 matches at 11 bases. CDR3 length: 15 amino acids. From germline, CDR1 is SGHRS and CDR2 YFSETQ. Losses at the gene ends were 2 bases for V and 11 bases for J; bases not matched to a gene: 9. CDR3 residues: CASSFGTGGLGAQHF. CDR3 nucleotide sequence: TGCGCCAGCAGCTTTGGGACAGGGGGTTTGGGAGCCCAGCATTTT.

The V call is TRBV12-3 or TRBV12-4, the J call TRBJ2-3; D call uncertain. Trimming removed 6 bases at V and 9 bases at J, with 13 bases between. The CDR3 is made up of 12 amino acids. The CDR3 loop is CASSYSTSTQYF. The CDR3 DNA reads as TGTGCCAGCAGCTACTCCACCTCGACGCAGTATTTT.

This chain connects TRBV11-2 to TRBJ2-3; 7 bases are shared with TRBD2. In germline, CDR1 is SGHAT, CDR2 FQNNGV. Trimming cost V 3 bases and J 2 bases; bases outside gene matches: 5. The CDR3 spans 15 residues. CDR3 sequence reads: CASSFRREFTDTQYF. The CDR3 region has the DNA TGTGCCAGCAGCTTCCGGCGGGAGTTCACAGATACGCAGTATTTT.

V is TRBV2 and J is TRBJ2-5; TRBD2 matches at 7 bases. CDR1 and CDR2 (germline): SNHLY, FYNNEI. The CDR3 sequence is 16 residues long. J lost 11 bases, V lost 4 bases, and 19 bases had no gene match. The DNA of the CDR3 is TGTGCCAGCAGTGTCAGACTAGCTGTATCCTACAATGAGCAGTACTTC. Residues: CASSVRLAVSYNEQYF.

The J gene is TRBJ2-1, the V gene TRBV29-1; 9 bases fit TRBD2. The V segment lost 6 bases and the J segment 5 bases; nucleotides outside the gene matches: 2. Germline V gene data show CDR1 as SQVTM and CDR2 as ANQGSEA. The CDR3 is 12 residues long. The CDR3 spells CSVSSGDNEQFF. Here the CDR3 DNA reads TGCAGCGTCTCTAGCGGGGACAATGAGCAGTTCTTC.

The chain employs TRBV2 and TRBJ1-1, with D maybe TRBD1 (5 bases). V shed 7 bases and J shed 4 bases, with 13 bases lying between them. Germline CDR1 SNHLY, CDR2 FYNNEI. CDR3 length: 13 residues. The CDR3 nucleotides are TGTGCCAGCACCGCCGGTAGGGGCACTGAAGCTTTCTTT. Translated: CASTAGRGTEAFF. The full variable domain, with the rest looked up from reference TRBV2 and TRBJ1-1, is EPEVTQTPSHQVTQMGQEVILRCVPISNHLYFYWYRQILGQKVEFLVSFYNNEISEKSEIFDDQFSVERPDGSNFTLKIRSTKLEDSAMYFCASTAGRGTEAFFGQGTRLTVV.

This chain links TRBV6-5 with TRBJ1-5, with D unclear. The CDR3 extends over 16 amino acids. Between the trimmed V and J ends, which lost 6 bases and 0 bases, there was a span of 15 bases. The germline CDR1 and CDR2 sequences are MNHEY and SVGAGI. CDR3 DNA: TGTGCCAGCAGAGCCTCTTGGACGGCTAGCAATCAGCCCCAGCATTTT. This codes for CASRASWTASNQPQHF.

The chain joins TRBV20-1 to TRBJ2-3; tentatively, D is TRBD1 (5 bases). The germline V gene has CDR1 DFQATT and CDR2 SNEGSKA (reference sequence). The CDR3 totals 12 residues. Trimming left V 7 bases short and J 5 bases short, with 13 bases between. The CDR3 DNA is TGCAGTGTTAATCGACAGTTAGATACGCAGTATTTT. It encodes CSVNRQLDTQYF.

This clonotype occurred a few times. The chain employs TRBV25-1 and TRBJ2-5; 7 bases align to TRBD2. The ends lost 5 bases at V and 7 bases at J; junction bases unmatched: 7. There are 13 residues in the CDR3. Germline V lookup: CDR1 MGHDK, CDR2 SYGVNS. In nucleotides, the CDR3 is TGTGCCAGCAGTAAGGGCGGGGGTAGGACCCAGTACTTC. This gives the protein CASSKGGGRTQYF.

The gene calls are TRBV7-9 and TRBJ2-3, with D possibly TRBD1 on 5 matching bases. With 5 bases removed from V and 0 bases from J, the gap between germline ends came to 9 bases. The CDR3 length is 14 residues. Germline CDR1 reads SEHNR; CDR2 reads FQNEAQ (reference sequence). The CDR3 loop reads CASSTGHSTDTQYF. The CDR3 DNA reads TGTGCCAGCAGCACCGGACATAGCACAGATACGCAGTATTTT.

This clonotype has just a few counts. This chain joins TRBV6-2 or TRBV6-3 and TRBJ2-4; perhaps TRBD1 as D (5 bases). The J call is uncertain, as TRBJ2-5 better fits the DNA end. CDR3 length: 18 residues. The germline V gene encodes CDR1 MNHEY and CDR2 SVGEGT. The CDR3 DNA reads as TGTGCCAGCAGTTACAGGGGCGCCGACGCTTCCGATAAAGAGACCCAGTACTTC. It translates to CASSYRGADASDKETQYF.

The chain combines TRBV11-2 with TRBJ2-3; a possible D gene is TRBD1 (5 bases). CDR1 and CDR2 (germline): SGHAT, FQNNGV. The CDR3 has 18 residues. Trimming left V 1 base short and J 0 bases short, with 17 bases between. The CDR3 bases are TGTGCCAGCAGCTTAGTAGGGCTAGGTACAGGTAGCACAGATACGCAGTATTTT. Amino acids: CASSLVGLGTGSTDTQYF. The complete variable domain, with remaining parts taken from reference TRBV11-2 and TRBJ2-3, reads EAGVAQSPRYKIIEKRQSVAFWCNPISGHATLYWYQQILGQGPKLLIQFQNNGVVDDSQLPKDRFSAERLKGVDSTLKIQPAKLEDSAVYLCASSLVGLGTGSTDTQYFGPGTRLTVL.

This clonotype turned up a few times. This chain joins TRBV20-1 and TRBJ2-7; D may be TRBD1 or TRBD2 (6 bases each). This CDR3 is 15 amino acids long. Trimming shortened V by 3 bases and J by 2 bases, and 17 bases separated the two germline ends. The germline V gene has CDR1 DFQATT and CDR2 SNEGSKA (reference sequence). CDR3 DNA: TGCAGTGCTAGCCCCAGTCCGGGGGCTACCTACGAGCAGTACTTC. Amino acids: CSASPSPGATYEQYF.

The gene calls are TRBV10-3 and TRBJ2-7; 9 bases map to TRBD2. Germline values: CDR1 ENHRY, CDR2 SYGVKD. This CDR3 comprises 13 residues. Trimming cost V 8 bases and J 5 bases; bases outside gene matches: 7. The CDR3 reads CAIAAGGPNEQYF. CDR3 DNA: TGTGCCATCGCGGCGGGAGGGCCTAACGAGCAGTACTTC.

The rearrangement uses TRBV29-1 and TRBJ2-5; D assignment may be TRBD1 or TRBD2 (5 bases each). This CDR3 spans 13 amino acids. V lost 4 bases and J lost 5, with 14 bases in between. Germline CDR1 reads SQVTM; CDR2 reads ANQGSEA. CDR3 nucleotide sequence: TGCAGCGTTGCCCTCTCCGGGACGGAGACCCAGTACTTC. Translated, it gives CSVALSGTETQYF.